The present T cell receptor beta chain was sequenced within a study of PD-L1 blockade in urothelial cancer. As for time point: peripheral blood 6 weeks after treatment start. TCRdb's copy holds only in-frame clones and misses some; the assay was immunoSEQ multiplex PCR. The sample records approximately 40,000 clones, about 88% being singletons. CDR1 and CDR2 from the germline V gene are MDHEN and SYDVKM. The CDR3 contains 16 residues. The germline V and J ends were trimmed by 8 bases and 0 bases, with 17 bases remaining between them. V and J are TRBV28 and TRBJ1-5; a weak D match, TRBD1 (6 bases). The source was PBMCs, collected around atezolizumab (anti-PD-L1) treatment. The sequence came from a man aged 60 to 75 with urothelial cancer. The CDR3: CASALTGMYSNQPQHF. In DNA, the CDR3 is TGTGCCAGCGCACTAACAGGGATGTATAGCAATCAGCCCCAGCATTTT.